The entry that follows covers one T cell receptor (beta chain) sequence. Its antigen is unidentified. These data belong to a study of T cells expressing NK-cell markers. Overall study context: Eight donors were sequenced, of whom seven were HCMV-seropositive, while the remaining one was HCMV-seronegative. General observations from the study: The study did not resolve the HCMV specificity of expanded NKG2C+ T cell clones. Dominant NKG2C+ clonotypes were found to form roughly 1.0-7.0% of CD8+ T cells in several donors.

TCRdb re-called the 5' RACE reads, yielding one record per CDR3 amino acid sequence without DNA. The sample's table shows hundreds of thousands of distinct CDR3 sequences. Germline values: CDR1 SGHRS, CDR2 YFSETQ. The CDR3 is made up of 15 amino acids. This clonotype was sampled from a woman between 18 and 70 years old in good health. The chain recombines TRBV5-1 with TRBJ2-7; TCRdb's assignment of TRBD2 cannot be checked, as there is no DNA. Material for sequencing was blood T cells: a sorted CD56 or NKG2C T cell subset, CD4+ or CD8+ T cells, or bulk PBMC T cells (not recorded which). This CDR3 reads CASSLGDLPRGEQYF.